These T cell receptor beta chains were read from a single sample in a study of blood T cells in healthy people across ages. One entry per CDR3 protein results from TCRdb running MiXCR on the 5' RACE reads. The sample has 700,000 to 950,000 distinct CDR3 sequences, about 42% seen once; the top ten hold more than 20%. The sample consisted of blood. All receptors derive from a woman aged 60-70 years in good health. CDR3s include the opening cysteine and the closing phenylalanine or tryptophan. A D gene is named only where the DNA matches it firmly. Size values are once, few and many counts, or a class for expanded clones, and some rows have none.

d_call,clone_size,v_call,j_call,cdr3_nt,cdr3_aa
TRBD2,many,TRBV4-3,TRBJ2-1,TGCGCCAGCAGCCAAGAAGGTAGGACTAGCCAGTTCTTC,CASSQEGRTSQFF
.,.,TRBV4-1,TRBJ2-7,TGCGCCAGCAGCCAACCTGGGGTAGACGGGTCCTACGAGCAGTACTTC,CASSQPGVDGSYEQYF
.,few,TRBV28,TRBJ2-7,TGTGCCAGCAGTTTTGGTGGGAAGCCCTACGAGCAGTACTTC,CASSFGGKPYEQYF
TRBD1,.,TRBV4-1,TRBJ1-5,TGCGCCAGCAGCCAAGAAGGGACAGGGCTAGCACAGCCCCAGCATTTT,CASSQEGTGLAQPQHF
TRBD2,.,TRBV20-1,TRBJ2-3,TGCAGTGCCCTCCCGGGAGGGCTGGATACGCAGTATTTT,CSALPGGLDTQYF
.,.,TRBV15,TRBJ1-2,TGTGCCACCAGCAGAGATTATGGCGGCGGTTCACTCGGGGAGGGCTACACCTTC,CATSRDYGGGSLGEGYTF
.,.,TRBV3-1,TRBJ2-3,TGTGCCAGCAGCCTTTACGGGCCTCGGGATACGCAGTATTTT,CASSLYGPRDTQYF
.,.,TRBV20-1,TRBJ1-6,TGCAGTGCTAGCGGGAAGGGGAGCTCACCCCTCCACTTT,CSASGKGSSPLHF
.,.,TRBV3-1,TRBJ1-6,TGTGCCAGCAGCCCCCCCCAGGGGCCCCTCCACTTT,CASSPPQGPLHF
.,.,TRBV4-1,TRBJ2-3,TGCGCCAGCAGCCAAGAAGCGGGGAGGGGGAGAATCGCAGATACGCAGTATTTT,CASSQEAGRGRIADTQYF
.,few,TRBV6-4,TRBJ2-3,TGTGCCAGCAGTCAACGCTTGGCGGATACGCAGTATTTT,CASSQRLADTQYF